The rows below give T cell receptor beta chains drawn from one sample of a study of siplizumab effects on memory and regulatory T cells. Libraries were prepared by immunoSEQ multiplex PCR; TCRdb keeps only in-frame clonotypes and omits some of them. This repertoire shows some 100,000 clones, 80% to 95% found once; its top ten account for under 3%. Sequenced material: CD4+ T cells sorted from blood. The receptors shown here come from a human donor in good health. Some clones in this sample may be carry-over from other donors' samples. Both conserved end residues are part of each CDR3. D genes are given only for firm matches. Clone size is stated in some rows and not others, as once, few, many or a class when expanded.

V gene	J gene	clone size	D gene	CDR3 DNA	CDR3 protein
TRBV18	TRBJ1-1	-	-	TGTGCCAGCTCAACAGCCAATCGGCACACTGAAGCTTTCTTT	CASSTANRHTEAFF
TRBV6-1	TRBJ1-3	-	-	TGTGCCAGCAGTGAAGTTTCCGGAAACACCATATATTTT	CASSEVSGNTIYF
TRBV6-1	TRBJ1-1	-	-	TGTGCCAGCAGTGAATTGGACCTTTCTAGGACTGAAGCTTTCTTT	CASSELDLSRTEAFF
TRBV2	TRBJ1-3	-	-	TGTGCCAGCAGTGAACGGCAGGGAAGAAACACCATATATTTT	CASSERQGRNTIYF
TRBV28	TRBJ2-7	-	-	TGTGCCAGCGGACTTGACGAGCAGTACTTC	CASGLDEQYF
TRBV27	TRBJ1-5	-	-	TGTGCCAGCAGTTTTGTCGGGGCTTTAGGTCAGCCCCAGCATTTT	CASSFVGALGQPQHF
TRBV6-5	TRBJ1-2	once	TRBD1	TGTGCCAGCAGTGCGGGACAGTTCTATGGCTACACCTTC	CASSAGQFYGYTF
TRBV10-3	TRBJ1-5	-	-	TGTGCCATCAGTGAGAGTCGGGATCAGCCCCAGCATTTT	CAISESRDQPQHF
TRBV19	TRBJ1-5	-	-	TGTGCCAGTAATGGACAGCCCAATCAGCCCCAGCATTTT	CASNGQPNQPQHF
TRBV18	TRBJ2-5	-	-	TGTGCCAGCTCACTGGGGGAGGAGACCCAGTACTTC	CASSLGEETQYF
TRBV7-8	TRBJ2-7	-	-	TGTGCCAGCAGCTTAGCCGCGGGTCTCTCCTACGAGCAGTACTTC	CASSLAAGLSYEQYF
TRBV7-3	TRBJ1-2	once	-	TGTGCCAGCAGCTTAACGGGTGGCAGTAACTATGGCTACACCTTC	CASSLTGGSNYGYTF
TRBV11-1	TRBJ2-7	-	TRBD2	TGTGCCAGCAGCCAAAGGGCTGGCGGGAGGGCATGGGAGCAGTACTTC	CASSQRAGGRAWEQYF
TRBV27	TRBJ2-7	-	TRBD2	TGTGCCAGCAGTTCCCGGCTAGCGGGAGGGTACGAGCAGTACTTC	CASSSRLAGGYEQYF
TRBV5-1	TRBJ2-5	-	TRBD2	TGCGCCAGCAGCTTAGCGGGACTGGAGACCCAGTACTTC	CASSLAGLETQYF
TRBV5-1	TRBJ1-1	-	TRBD1	TGCGCCAGCAGCTCGGGACAGATGAACACTGAAGCTTTCTTT	CASSSGQMNTEAFF
TRBV19	TRBJ1-3	-	-	TGTGCCAGTTTTAGCTCTGGAAACACCATATATTTT	CASFSSGNTIYF